The clone carrying this T cell receptor beta chain was counted many times. Its antigen is not identified. Every diagnosis used clinical symptoms, serum thyroxine and TRAb, thyroid ultrasound and orbital computed tomography. These data are taken from a study of T cells in Graves' hyperthyroidism and ophthalmopathy. For the study at large: Peripheral blood was acquired at first diagnosis, ahead of any therapy whatsoever. Study-wide results and limits: Ophthalmopathy could be told apart from stable hyperthyroidism with a 13 V-J model. Clonotypes that were expanded in thyroid above 0.001 mostly appeared in blood too.

TCR beta CDR3 region amplification was performed from RNA transcripts. The HTBI primer set drove a first-round RT-PCR of the TCR CDR3. Each CDR3 protein gets one entry after TCRdb re-called the multiplex PCR reads with MiXCR. The sample shows 350,000 to 400,000 distinct CDR3 sequences, about 15% of them seen only once. This receptor was taken from a woman in her sixties or seventies with Graves' hyperthyroidism. Sequencing input: blood.

CDR3 nucleotide sequence: TGTGCCAGCAGTAGGGGAGGAGGTTCTAACTATGGCTACACCTTC. Encoded protein: CASSRGGGSNYGYTF. This chain uses TRBV28 with TRBJ1-2; TRBD1 is a possible D gene (5 bases). CDR3 length: 15 amino acids. The V end lost 5 bases, the J end lost 0 bases, and 13 bases lay between the germline ends. CDR1 and CDR2 (germline): MDHEN, SYDVKM.